The clone carrying this T cell receptor (beta chain) showed up just a few times. Its antigen is unknown. Germline V CDR1 and CDR2: SEHNR, FQNEAQ (reference sequence). V was trimmed by 1 base and J by 7 bases, leaving 20 bases between them. This CDR3 region has 17 residues. The data are from a study of T cell repertoires in cytomegalovirus infection. TCRdb called the reads again in MiXCR, with one record for every CDR3 protein. The table includes 75,000 to 100,000 distinct CDR3 sequences, around 49% detected once. The sequencing here drew on CD8+ T cells from cultured PBMCs, taken from culture after CMV antigen stimulation. This TCR was sampled from a human donor in good health (CMV status not recorded). Some clones in this sample may be carry-over from other donors' samples. This chain uses TRBV7-9 with TRBJ2-1; tentative D call: TRBD2 (6 bases). The CDR3 loop reads CASSLDPGVSFGNEQFF. The DNA for the CDR3 is TGTGCCAGCAGCTTAGATCCGGGAGTGAGTTTCGGAAATGAGCAGTTCTTC.